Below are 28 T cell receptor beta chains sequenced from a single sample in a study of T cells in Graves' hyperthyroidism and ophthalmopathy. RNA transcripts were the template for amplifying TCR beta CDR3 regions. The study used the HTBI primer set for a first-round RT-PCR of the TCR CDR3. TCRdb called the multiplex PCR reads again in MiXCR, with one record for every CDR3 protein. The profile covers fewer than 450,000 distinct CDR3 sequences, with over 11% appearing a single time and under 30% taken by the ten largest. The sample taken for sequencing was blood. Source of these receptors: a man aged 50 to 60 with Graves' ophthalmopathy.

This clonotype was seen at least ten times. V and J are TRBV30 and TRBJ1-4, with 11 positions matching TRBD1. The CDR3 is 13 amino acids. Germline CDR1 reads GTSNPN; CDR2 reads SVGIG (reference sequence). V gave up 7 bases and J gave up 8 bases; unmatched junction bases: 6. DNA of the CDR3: TGTGCCTCACAAGGGACAGGGGGAGAAAAACTGTTTTTT. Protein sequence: CASQGTGGEKLFF.

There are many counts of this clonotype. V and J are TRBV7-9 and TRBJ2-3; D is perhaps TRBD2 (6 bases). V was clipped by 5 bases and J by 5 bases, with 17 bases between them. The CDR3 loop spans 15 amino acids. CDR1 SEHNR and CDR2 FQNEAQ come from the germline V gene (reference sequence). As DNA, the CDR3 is TGTGCCAGCAGCACCGGACTATCCGTGGTAGATACGCAGTATTTT. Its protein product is CASSTGLSVVDTQYF.

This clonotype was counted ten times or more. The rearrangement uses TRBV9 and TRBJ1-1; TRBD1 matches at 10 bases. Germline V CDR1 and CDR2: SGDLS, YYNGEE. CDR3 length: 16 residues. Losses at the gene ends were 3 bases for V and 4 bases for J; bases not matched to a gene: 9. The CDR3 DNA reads TGTGCCAGCAGCGGCGCCGTGTGGACAGGGGGCACTGAAGCTTTCTTT. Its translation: CASSGAVWTGGTEAFF.

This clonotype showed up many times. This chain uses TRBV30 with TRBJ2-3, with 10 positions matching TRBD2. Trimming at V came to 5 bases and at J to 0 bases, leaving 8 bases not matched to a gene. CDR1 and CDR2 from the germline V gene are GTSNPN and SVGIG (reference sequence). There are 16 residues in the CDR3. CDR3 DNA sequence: TGTGCCTGGTCCCCCGGACTAGCGGCTAGCACAGATACGCAGTATTTT. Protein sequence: CAWSPGLAASTDTQYF. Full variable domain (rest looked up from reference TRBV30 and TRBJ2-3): SQTIHQWPATLVQPVGSPLSLECTVEGTSNPNLYWYRQAAGRGLQLLFYSVGIGQISSEVPQNLSASRPQDRQFILSSKKLLLSDSGFYLCAWSPGLAASTDTQYFGPGTRLTVL.

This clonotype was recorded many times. CDR3: CASSLWVEGGAKNIQYF. The CDR3 DNA is TGTGCCAGCAGTTTATGGGTCGAGGGGGGGGCCAAAAACATTCAGTACTTC. The gene calls are TRBV12-3 or TRBV12-4 and TRBJ2-4, with a tentative D call TRBD2 (7 bases). The CDR3 has 17 residues. Trimming stripped 2 bases from V and 1 base from J, with 15 bases between.

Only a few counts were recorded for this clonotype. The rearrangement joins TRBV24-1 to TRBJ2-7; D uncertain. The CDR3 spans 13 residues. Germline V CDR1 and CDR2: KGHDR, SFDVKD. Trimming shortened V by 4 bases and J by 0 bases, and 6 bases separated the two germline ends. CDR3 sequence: CATSDPGSYEQYF. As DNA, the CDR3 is TGTGCCACCAGTGACCCAGGCTCCTACGAGCAGTACTTC.

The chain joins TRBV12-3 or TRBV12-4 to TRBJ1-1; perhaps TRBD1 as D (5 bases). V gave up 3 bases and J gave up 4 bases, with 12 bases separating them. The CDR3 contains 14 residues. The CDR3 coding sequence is TGTGCCAGCAGTTTGGGGGGTTGGGTCACTGAAGCTTTCTTT. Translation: CASSLGGWVTEAFF.

CDR3 amino acids: CASSQGLGLAGVAYEQYF. As DNA, the CDR3 is TGCGCCAGCAGCCAAGGCCTTGGACTAGCGGGAGTTGCGTACGAGCAGTACTTC. V is TRBV4-1 and J is TRBJ2-7; 13 bases are a match to TRBD2. The ends lost 1 base at V and 4 bases at J; junction bases unmatched: 10. Germline assignment: CDR1 MGHRA and CDR2 YSYEKL. The CDR3 extends over 18 amino acids.

The CDR3 region has the DNA TGTGCCAGCTCACCACAGGGGTCTCGGGAGACCCAGTACTTC. Protein sequence: CASSPQGSRETQYF. The V and J genes are TRBV18 and TRBJ2-5; weak D call: TRBD1 (5 bases). Per the germline V gene, CDR1 is KGHSH and CDR2 is LQKENI. The germline V and J ends were trimmed by 1 base and 5 bases, with 11 bases remaining between them. The CDR3 runs 14 residues.

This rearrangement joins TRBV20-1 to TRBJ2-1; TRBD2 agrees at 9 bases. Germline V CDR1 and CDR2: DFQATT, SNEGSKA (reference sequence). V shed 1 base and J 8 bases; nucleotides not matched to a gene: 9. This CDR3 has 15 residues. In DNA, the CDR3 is TGCAGTGCTAGAGCAGGGACTAGCTTAAGTGATGAGCAGTTCTTC. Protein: CSARAGTSLSDEQFF.

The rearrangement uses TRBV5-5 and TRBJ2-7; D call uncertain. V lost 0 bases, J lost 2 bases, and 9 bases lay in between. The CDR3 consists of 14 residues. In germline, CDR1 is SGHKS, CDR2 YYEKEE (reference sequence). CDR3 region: CASSLEPGTYEQYF. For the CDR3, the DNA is TGTGCCAGCAGCTTGGAGCCAGGTACCTACGAGCAGTACTTC.

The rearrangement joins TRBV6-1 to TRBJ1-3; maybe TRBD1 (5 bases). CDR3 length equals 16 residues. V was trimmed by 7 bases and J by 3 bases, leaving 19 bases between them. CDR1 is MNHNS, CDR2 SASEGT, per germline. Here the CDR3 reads CASTASRVFGGNTIYF. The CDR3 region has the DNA TGTGCCAGCACCGCATCCAGGGTTTTCGGTGGAAACACCATATATTTT.

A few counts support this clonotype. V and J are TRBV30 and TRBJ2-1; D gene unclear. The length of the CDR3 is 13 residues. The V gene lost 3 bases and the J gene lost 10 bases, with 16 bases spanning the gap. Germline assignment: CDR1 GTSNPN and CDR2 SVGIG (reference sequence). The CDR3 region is CAWRLGPADEQFF. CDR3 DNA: TGTGCCTGGAGGCTTGGACCGGCCGACGAGCAGTTCTTC.

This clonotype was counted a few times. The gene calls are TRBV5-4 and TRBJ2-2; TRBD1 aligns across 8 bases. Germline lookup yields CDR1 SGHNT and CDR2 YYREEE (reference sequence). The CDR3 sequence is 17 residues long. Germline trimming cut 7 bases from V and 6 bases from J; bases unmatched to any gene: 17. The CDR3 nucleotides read TGTGCCAGCCGGCCAGGGGGCGCGTCTTTGGCGTCCGGGGAGCTGTTTTTT. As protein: CASRPGGASLASGELFF. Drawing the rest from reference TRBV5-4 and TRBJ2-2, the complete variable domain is ETGVTQSPTHLIKTRGQQVTLRCSSQSGHNTVSWYQQALGQGPQFIFQYYREEENGRGNFPPRFSGLQFPNYSSELNVNALELDDSALYLCASRPGGASLASGELFFGEGSRLTVL.

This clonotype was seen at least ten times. The chain's CDR3 is CSASETDTQYF. The CDR3 DNA reads as TGCAGTGCGTCAGAAACAGATACGCAGTATTTT. V usage is TRBV20-1 and J usage is TRBJ2-3; D is ambiguous. The V gene lost 6 bases and the J gene lost 3 bases, with 7 bases spanning the gap. The CDR3 consists of 11 residues. Germline V gives CDR1 DFQATT, CDR2 SNEGSKA (reference sequence).

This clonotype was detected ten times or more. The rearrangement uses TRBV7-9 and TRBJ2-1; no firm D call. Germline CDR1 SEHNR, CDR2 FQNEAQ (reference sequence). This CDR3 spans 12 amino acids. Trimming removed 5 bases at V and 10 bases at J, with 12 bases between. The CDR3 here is CASSLTDPEQFF. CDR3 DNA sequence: TGTGCCAGCAGCCTGACGGATCCCGAGCAGTTCTTC.

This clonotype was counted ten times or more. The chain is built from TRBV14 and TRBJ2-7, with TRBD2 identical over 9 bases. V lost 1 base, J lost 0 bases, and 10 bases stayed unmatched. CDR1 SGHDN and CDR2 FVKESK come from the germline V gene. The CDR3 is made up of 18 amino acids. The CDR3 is CASSQVVGLATNSYEQYF. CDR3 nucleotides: TGTGCCAGCAGCCAAGTGGTCGGACTAGCGACAAACTCCTACGAGCAGTACTTC.

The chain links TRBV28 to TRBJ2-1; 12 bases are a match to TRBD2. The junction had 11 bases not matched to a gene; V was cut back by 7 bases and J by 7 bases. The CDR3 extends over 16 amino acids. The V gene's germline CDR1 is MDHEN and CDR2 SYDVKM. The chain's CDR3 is CASTTASGRASNEQFF. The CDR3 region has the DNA TGTGCCAGCACGACCGCTAGCGGGAGGGCCTCTAATGAGCAGTTCTTC.

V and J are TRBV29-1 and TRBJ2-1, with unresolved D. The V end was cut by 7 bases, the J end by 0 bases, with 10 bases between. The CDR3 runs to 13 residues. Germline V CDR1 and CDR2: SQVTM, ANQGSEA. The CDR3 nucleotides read TGCAGCGCCGAGCAGCTCTCCTACAATGAGCAGTTCTTC. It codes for CSAEQLSYNEQFF.

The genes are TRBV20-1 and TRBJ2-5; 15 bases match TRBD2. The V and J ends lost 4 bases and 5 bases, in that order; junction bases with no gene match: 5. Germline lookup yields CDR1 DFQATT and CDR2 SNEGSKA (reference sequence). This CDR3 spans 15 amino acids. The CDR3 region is CSAIWTSGRGETQYF. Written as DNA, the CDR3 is TGCAGTGCTATTTGGACTAGCGGGAGGGGGGAGACCCAGTACTTC.

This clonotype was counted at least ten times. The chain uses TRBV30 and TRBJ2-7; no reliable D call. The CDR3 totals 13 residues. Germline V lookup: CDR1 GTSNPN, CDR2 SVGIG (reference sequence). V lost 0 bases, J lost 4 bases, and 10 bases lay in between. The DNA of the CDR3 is TGTGCCTGGAGTGTCTTTATAACTTACGAGCAGTACTTC. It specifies CAWSVFITYEQYF.

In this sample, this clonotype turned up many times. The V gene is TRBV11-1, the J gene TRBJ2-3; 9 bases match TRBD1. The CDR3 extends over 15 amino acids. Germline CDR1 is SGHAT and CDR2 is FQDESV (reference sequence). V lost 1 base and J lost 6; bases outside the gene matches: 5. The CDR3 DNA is TGTGCCAGCAGCTTAGACGGGACAGGGTTTGATACGCAGTATTTT. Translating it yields CASSLDGTGFDTQYF.

CDR3 loop: CASSWDGTGSYEQFF. The CDR3 region has the DNA TGCGCCAGCAGCTGGGACGGGACAGGTTCGTATGAGCAGTTCTTC. J is TRBJ2-1 and V is TRBV5-1, with TRBD1 matching over 8 bases. The germline V gene has CDR1 SGHRS and CDR2 YFSETQ. The CDR3 runs to 15 residues. V trimming: 3 bases; J trimming: 8 bases; junction bases outside the gene matches: 10.

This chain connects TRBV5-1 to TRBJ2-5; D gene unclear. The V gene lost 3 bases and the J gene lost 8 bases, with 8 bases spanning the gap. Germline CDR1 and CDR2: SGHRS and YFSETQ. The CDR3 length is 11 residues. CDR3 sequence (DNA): TGCGCCAGCAGCTGGGCAAGCACCCAGTACTTC. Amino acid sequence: CASSWASTQYF.

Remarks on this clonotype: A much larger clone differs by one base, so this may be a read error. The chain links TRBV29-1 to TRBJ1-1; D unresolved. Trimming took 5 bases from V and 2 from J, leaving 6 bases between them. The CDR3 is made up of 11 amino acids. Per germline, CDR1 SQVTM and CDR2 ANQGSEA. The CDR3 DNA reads TGCAGCGTTAGGCCTAACACTGAAGCTTTCTTT. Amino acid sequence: CSVRPNTEAFF.

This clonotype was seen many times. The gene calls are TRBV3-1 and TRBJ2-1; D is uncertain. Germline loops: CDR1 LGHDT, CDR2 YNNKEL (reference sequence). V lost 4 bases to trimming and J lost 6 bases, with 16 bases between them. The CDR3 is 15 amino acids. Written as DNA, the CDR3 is TGTGCCAGCAGCCCCAAGGTTTTTTTTCCCAATGAGCAGTTCTTC. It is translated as CASSPKVFFPNEQFF.

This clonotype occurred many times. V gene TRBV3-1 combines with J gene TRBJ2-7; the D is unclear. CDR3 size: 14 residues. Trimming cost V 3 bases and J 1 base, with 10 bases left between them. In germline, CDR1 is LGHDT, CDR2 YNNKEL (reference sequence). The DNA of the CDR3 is TGTGCCAGCAGCCAGCCGTTCACGTCCTACGAGCAGTACTTC. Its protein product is CASSQPFTSYEQYF.

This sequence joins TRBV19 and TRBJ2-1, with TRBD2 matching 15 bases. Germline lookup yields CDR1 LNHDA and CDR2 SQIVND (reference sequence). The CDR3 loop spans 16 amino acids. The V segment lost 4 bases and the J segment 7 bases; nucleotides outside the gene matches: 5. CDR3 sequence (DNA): TGTGCCAGTAGTAGGGGACTAGCGGGAGGTAGGAATGAGCAGTTCTTC. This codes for CASSRGLAGGRNEQFF.